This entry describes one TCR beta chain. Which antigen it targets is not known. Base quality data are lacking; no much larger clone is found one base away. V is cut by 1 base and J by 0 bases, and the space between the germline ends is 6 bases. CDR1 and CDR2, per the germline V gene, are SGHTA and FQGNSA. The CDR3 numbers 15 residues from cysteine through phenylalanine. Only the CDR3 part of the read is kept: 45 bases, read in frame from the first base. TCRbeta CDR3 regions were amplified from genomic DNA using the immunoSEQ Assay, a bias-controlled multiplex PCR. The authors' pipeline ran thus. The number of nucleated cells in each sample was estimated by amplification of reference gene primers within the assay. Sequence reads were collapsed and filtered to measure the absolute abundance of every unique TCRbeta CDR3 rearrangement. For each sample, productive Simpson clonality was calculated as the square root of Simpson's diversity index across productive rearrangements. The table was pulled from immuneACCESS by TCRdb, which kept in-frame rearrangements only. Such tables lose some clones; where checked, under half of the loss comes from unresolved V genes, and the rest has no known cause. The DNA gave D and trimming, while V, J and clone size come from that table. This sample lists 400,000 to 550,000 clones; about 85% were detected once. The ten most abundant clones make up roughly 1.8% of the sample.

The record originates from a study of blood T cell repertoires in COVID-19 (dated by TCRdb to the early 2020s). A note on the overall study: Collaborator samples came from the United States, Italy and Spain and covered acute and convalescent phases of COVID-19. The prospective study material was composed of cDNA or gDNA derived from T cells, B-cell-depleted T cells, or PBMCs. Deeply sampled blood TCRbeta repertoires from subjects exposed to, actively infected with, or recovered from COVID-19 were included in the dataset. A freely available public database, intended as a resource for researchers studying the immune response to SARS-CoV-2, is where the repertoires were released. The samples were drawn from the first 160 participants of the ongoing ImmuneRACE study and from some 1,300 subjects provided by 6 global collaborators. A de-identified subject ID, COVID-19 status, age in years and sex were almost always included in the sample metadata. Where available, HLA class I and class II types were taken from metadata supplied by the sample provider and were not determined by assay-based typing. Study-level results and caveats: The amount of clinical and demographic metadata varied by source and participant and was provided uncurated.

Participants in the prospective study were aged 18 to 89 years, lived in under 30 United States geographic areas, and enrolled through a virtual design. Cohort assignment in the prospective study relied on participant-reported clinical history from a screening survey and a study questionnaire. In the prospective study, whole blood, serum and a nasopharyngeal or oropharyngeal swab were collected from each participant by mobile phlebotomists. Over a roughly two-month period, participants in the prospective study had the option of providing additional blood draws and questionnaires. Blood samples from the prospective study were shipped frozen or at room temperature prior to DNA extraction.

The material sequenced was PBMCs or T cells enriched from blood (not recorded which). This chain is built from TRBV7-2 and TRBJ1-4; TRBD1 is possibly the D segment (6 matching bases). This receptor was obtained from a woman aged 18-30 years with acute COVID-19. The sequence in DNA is TGTGCCAGCAGCTTAGGGACAGCAACTAATGAAAAACTGTTTTTT. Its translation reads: CASSLGTATNEKLFF.